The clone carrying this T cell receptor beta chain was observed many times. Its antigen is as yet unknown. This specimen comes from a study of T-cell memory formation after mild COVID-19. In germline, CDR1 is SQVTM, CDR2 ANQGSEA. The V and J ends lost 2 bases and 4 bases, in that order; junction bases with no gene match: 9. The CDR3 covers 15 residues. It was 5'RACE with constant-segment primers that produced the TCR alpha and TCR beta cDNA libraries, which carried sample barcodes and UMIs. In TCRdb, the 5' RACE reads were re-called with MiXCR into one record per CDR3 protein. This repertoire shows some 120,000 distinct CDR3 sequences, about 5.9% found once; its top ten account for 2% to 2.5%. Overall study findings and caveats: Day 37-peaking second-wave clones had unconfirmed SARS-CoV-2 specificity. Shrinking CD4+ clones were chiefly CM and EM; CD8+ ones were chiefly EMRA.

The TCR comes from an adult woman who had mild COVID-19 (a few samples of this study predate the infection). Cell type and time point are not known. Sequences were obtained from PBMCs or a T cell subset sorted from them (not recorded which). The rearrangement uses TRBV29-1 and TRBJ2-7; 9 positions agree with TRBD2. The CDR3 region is CSVEKSGGRAYEQYF. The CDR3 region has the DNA TGCAGCGTTGAAAAATCTGGCGGGAGGGCTTACGAGCAGTACTTC.